This T cell receptor (beta chain) was retrieved from a study of blood T cell repertoires in COVID-19. Study information: The origin of the acute and convalescent COVID-19 samples was the United States, Italy and Spain. From T cells, B-cell-depleted T cells, or PBMCs came the material, which was cDNA or gDNA.

Some clones are missing from TCRdb's copy, which holds only in-frame ones; the method was immunoSEQ multiplex PCR. The data contain about 160,000 clones, over 75% of them singletons. This CDR3 comprises 14 residues. In germline, CDR1 is SGHDN, CDR2 FVKESK. V lost 4 bases and J lost 2; bases outside the gene matches: 4. The chain is built from TRBV14 and TRBJ1-2; 7 bases match TRBD1. The sample comprised peripheral blood. The TCR sequence derives from a man in his 70s with acute or convalescent COVID-19. DNA of the CDR3: TGTGCCAGCAGCCGACAGGGAGGCAACTATGGCTACACCTTC. Translation gives CASSRQGGNYGYTF.